These 21 T cell receptor beta chains came from one sample sequenced in a study of blood T cell repertoires in COVID-19. Clones were read by immunoSEQ multiplex PCR, and TCRdb kept only the in-frame ones, dropping some. Of some 47,000 clones listed, about 82% are singletons. The specimen sequenced was peripheral blood. Receptors originate from a woman aged 55-70 years with acute or convalescent COVID-19.

V usage is TRBV5-1 and J usage is TRBJ1-1; no firm D call. The V gene's germline CDR1 is SGHRS and CDR2 YFSETQ. The CDR3 is made up of 15 amino acids. V lost 0 bases, J lost 0 bases, and 9 bases lay in between. In DNA form, the CDR3 reads TGCGCCAGCAGCTTGGAGGGAGAGATGAACACTGAAGCTTTCTTT. This translates into CASSLEGEMNTEAFF.

The V and J genes are TRBV30 and TRBJ1-3; weak D call: TRBD1 (6 bases). Between the trimmed V and J ends, which lost 3 bases and 3 bases, there was a span of 12 bases. Germline V CDR1 and CDR2: GTSNPN, SVGIG (reference sequence). The CDR3 runs to 14 residues. CDR3 amino acids: CAWREQGFGNTIYF. CDR3 in DNA: TGTGCCTGGAGGGAACAGGGTTTTGGAAACACCATATATTTT.

This clone appeared a single time. This chain connects TRBV11-2 to TRBJ1-1; D uncertain. Germline-derived CDR1 and CDR2 are SGHAT and FQNNGV. Trimming removed 2 bases at V and 0 bases at J, with 7 bases between. This CDR3 is built from 14 residues. For the CDR3, the DNA is TGTGCCAGCAGCTTAATCGGGGTGAACACTGAAGCTTTCTTT. Its protein product is CASSLIGVNTEAFF.

The rearrangement links TRBV7-2 to TRBJ2-1, with D perhaps matching TRBD2 (7 bases). The CDR3 extends over 13 amino acids. The V gene lost 3 bases and the J gene lost 8 bases, with 11 bases spanning the gap. CDR1 is SGHTA, CDR2 FQGNSA, per germline. The CDR3 spells CASSFWGGYEQFF. The CDR3 DNA follows: TGTGCCAGCAGCTTTTGGGGGGGCTATGAGCAGTTCTTC.

Only one count was recorded for this clone. The rearrangement joins TRBV6-1 to TRBJ1-5, with TRBD1 matching 9 bases. Germline CDR1 MNHNS, CDR2 SASEGT. After removal of 3 bases from V and 3 bases from J, the junction contained 3 bases not matched to a gene. This CDR3 is built from 15 residues. The CDR3, as DNA: TGTGCCAGCAGTGATTACAGGGGGCTCAATCAGCCCCAGCATTTT. Translated, it gives CASSDYRGLNQPQHF.

This chain uses TRBV30 with TRBJ1-6, with 8 bases aligning to TRBD1. The CDR3 covers 15 residues. V was clipped by 2 bases and J by 9 bases; unmatched bases: 9. From germline, CDR1 is GTSNPN and CDR2 SVGIG (reference sequence). The CDR3, as DNA: TGTGCCTGGAGTCCGGACAGGGTTGGAGGTTCACCCCTCCACTTT. Translation gives CAWSPDRVGGSPLHF. Drawing the rest from reference TRBV30 and TRBJ1-6, the complete variable domain is SQTIHQWPATLVQPVGSPLSLECTVEGTSNPNLYWYRQAAGRGLQLLFYSVGIGQISSEVPQNLSASRPQDRQFILSSKKLLLSDSGFYLCAWSPDRVGGSPLHFGNGTRLTVT.

The chain uses TRBV5-1 and TRBJ1-1, with D perhaps TRBD1 (6 bases). The CDR3 consists of 16 residues. Germline loops: CDR1 SGHRS, CDR2 YFSETQ. Trimming took off 0 bases at V and 0 bases at J, with 12 bases between the two ends. For the CDR3, the DNA is TGCGCCAGCAGCTTGGAAGGACAGTGGATGAACACTGAAGCTTTCTTT. Protein: CASSLEGQWMNTEAFF.

The V gene is TRBV10-1, the J gene TRBJ2-7, with TRBD2 matching over 8 bases. Germline CDR1 WNHNN, CDR2 SYGVQD (reference sequence). The J segment lost 0 bases and the V segment lost 0 bases, leaving 4 bases of the junction unmatched. The CDR3 is made up of 16 amino acids. The CDR3 reads CASSESKRGLSYEQYF. The CDR3 bases are TGCGCCAGCAGTGAGTCAAAGCGGGGGCTCTCCTACGAGCAGTACTTC.

V gene TRBV9 combines with J gene TRBJ2-3; 7 bases are a match to TRBD2. Germline-derived CDR1 and CDR2 are SGDLS and YYNGEE. This CDR3 has 15 residues. With 0 bases clipped from V and 2 bases from J, the junction kept 3 bases outside the gene matches. CDR3 amino acids: CASSVVGGNTDTQYF. In DNA, the CDR3 is TGTGCCAGCAGCGTAGTCGGGGGGAACACAGATACGCAGTATTTT.

The chain recombines TRBV2 with TRBJ1-2; weak D call: TRBD1 (5 bases). This CDR3 has 15 amino acids. Germline CDR1 is SNHLY and CDR2 is FYNNEI. The ends were cut back, 10 bases at V and 0 bases at J, with 18 bases in the middle. The CDR3 DNA follows: TGTGCCACTGAGACAACAGGAACTACTAACTATGGCTACACCTTC. This codes for CATETTGTTNYGYTF. Full variable domain (rest looked up from reference TRBV2 and TRBJ1-2): EPEVTQTPSHQVTQMGQEVILRCVPISNHLYFYWYRQILGQKVEFLVSFYNNEISEKSEIFDDQFSVERPDGSNFTLKIRSTKLEDSAMYFCATETTGTTNYGYTFGSGTRLTVV.

The table lists this clone with a few counts. The chain links TRBV4-2 to TRBJ1-4, with 7 bases that match TRBD1. The CDR3 contains 16 residues. V dropped 3 bases and J dropped 7; count of bases not matched to a gene: 11. CDR1 LGHNA and CDR2 YNFKEQ come from the germline V gene. As DNA, the CDR3 is TGTGCCAGCAGCCAGTGGGGGACAGCTCAAGGTGAAAAACTGTTTTTT. Translated, it gives CASSQWGTAQGEKLFF.

The rearrangement uses TRBV6-5 and TRBJ2-7; the match to TRBD1 covers 9 bases. The CDR3 is made up of 14 amino acids. The V gene's germline CDR1 is MNHEY and CDR2 SVGAGI. V gave up 3 bases and J gave up 4 bases; unmatched junction bases: 4. For the CDR3, the DNA is TGTGCCAGCAGTTATGGACAGGGGTTATACGAGCAGTACTTC. This translates into CASSYGQGLYEQYF.

This chain joins TRBV11-2 and TRBJ2-1; tentatively, D is TRBD2 (6 bases). V shed 5 bases and J shed 0 bases, with 17 bases lying between them. This CDR3 comprises 17 residues. CDR1 and CDR2 (germline): SGHAT, FQNNGV. The DNA for the CDR3 is TGTGCCAGCAGCCTTGGGACTTCACGACGCTCCTACAATGAGCAGTTCTTC. Protein sequence: CASSLGTSRRSYNEQFF.

This chain connects TRBV18 to TRBJ1-5, with D possibly matching TRBD1 (5 bases). CDR3 length equals 19 residues. Germline loops: CDR1 KGHSH, CDR2 LQKENI. The ends were cut back, 3 bases at V and 2 bases at J, with 23 bases in the middle. CDR3 amino acids: CASSPDLRRRGAGNQPQHF. As DNA, the CDR3 is TGTGCCAGCTCACCGGATCTACGGCGTAGGGGTGCGGGCAATCAGCCCCAGCATTTT.

The rearrangement uses TRBV3-1 (or the pseudogene TRBV3-2) and TRBJ1-3; unclear D gene. Germline V gives CDR1 LGHDT, CDR2 YNNKEL (reference sequence). The germline V and J ends were trimmed by 1 base and 8 bases, with 9 bases remaining between them. The CDR3 runs 13 residues. The CDR3 here is CASSQGEVYTIYF. The CDR3 coding sequence is TGTGCCAGCAGCCAAGGAGAAGTCTACACCATATATTTT.

The chain employs TRBV7-9 and TRBJ1-1; D gene ambiguous. Germline CDR1 and CDR2: SEHNR and FQNEAQ (reference sequence). The CDR3 loop spans 13 amino acids. V dropped 5 bases and J dropped 4 bases, with 11 bases sitting between them. The CDR3 DNA sequence: TGTGCCAGCAGCCTTAATGAGGGCACTGAAGCTTTCTTT. It specifies CASSLNEGTEAFF.

V and J are TRBV5-1 and TRBJ2-5, with 10 bases fitting TRBD2. The CDR3 sequence is 16 residues long. V shed 0 bases and J 2 bases; nucleotides not matched to a gene: 4. In germline, CDR1 is SGHRS, CDR2 YFSETQ. The CDR3 is CASSLVVAGGQETQYF. In DNA form, the CDR3 reads TGCGCCAGCAGCTTGGTTGTAGCGGGGGGTCAAGAGACCCAGTACTTC.

The chain couples TRBV5-3 to TRBJ1-1; possible D gene TRBD1, 5 bases. TRBV5-3 is noted as an ORF with a role that remains uncertain. The CDR3 covers 15 residues. The V end lost 3 bases, the J end lost 1 base, and 13 bases lay between the germline ends. The CDR3 loop reads CARSWRGRENTEAFF. CDR3 in DNA: TGTGCCAGAAGCTGGAGGGGAAGGGAGAACACTGAAGCTTTCTTT.

By sample share, this clone is medium-sized. This sample also contains other DNA sequences that code for the same CDR3. The chain employs TRBV7-9 and TRBJ1-1; no clear D gene. V was cut by 1 base and J by 0 bases, with 9 bases left in between. The CDR3 consists of 15 residues. Per the germline V gene, CDR1 is SEHNR and CDR2 is FQNEAQ (reference sequence). CDR3 bases: TGTGCCAGCAGCTTAGAAACCGGGATGAACACTGAAGCTTTCTTT. Protein product: CASSLETGMNTEAFF.

The chain combines TRBV5-4 with TRBJ1-2; perhaps TRBD1 as D (6 bases). Germline values: CDR1 SGHNT, CDR2 YYREEE (reference sequence). Trimming pared 4 bases from V and 3 bases from J, leaving 19 bases between. The CDR3 extends over 16 amino acids. Written as DNA, the CDR3 is TGTGCCAGCAGCGCCAACTTTGGGGGCGCCCACTATGGCTACACCTTC. Its protein is CASSANFGGAHYGYTF.

The chain is built from TRBV10-3 and TRBJ1-5; weak D call: TRBD1 (6 bases). The CDR3 loop spans 16 amino acids. Trimming removed 2 bases from V and 0 bases from J, with 11 bases in between. Per germline, CDR1 ENHRY and CDR2 SYGVKD. Here the CDR3 DNA reads TGTGCCATCAGTGAGACCGGACAGACTAGCAATCAGCCCCAGCATTTT. Protein product: CAISETGQTSNQPQHF.